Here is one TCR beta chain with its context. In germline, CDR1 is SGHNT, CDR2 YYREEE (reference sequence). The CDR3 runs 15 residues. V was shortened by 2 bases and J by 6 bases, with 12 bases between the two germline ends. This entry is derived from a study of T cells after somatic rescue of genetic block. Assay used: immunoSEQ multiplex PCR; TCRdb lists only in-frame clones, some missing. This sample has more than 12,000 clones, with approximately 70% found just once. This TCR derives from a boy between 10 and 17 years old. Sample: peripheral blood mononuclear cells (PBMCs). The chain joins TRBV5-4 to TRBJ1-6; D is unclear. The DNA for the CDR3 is TGTGCCAGCAGCTTTGGTGGGGAGTTTAATTCACCCCTCCACTTT. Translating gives CASSFGGEFNSPLHF.